Presented here are 2 T cell receptor beta chains from one specimen sequenced in a study of identical twins. Via MiXCR, TCRdb re-called the 5' RACE reads, giving one row per CDR3 protein. The sample shows about 200,000 distinct CDR3 sequences, approximately 9% of them seen only once. Sequencing used memory (CD45RO+) T cells sorted from blood. These receptors were taken from a woman under 30 in good health.

The rearrangement joins TRBV30 to TRBJ1-2; D might be TRBD1 (5 bases). Germline CDR1 reads GTSNPN; CDR2 reads SVGIG (reference sequence). V lost 2 bases and J 3 bases, leaving 19 bases between the germline ends. The CDR3 sequence is 16 residues long. The CDR3 sequence is CAWSWSVKGLDYGYTF. For the CDR3, the DNA is TGTGCCTGGAGTTGGTCAGTTAAGGGGTTGGACTATGGCTACACCTTC.

Ten or more counts support this clonotype. The chain carries TRBV29-1 and TRBJ2-3, with 8 bases that match TRBD2. This CDR3 has 14 residues. With 2 bases clipped from V and 1 base from J, the junction kept 2 bases outside the gene matches. Germline CDR1 reads SQVTM; CDR2 reads ANQGSEA. The DNA of the CDR3 is TGCAGCGTTGAAACGGGAGGGGGCACAGATACGCAGTATTTT. This gives the protein CSVETGGGTDTQYF.